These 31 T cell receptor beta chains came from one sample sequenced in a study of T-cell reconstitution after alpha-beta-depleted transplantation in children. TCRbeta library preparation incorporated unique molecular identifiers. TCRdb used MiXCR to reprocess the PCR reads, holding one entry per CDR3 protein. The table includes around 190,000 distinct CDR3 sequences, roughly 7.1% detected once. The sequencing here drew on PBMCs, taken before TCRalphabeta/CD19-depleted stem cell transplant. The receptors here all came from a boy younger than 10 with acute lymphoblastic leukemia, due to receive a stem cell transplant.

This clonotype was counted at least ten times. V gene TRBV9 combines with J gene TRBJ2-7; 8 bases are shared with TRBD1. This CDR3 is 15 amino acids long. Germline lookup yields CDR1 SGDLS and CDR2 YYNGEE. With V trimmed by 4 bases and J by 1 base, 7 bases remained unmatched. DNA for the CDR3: TGTGCCAGCAGCCCCCGACAGGGGTTTTCCTACGAGCAGTACTTC. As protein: CASSPRQGFSYEQYF.

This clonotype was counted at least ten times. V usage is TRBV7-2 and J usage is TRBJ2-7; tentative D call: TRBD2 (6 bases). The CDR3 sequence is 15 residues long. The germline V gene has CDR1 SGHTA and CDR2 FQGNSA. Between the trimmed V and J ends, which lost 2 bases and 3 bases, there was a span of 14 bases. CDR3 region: CASSLSVGGRYEQYF. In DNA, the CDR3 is TGTGCCAGCAGCTTATCTGTGGGAGGACGCTACGAGCAGTACTTC.

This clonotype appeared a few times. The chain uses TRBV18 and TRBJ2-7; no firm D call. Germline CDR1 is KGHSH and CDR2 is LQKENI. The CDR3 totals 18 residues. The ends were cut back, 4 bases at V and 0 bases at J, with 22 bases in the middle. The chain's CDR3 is CASSRTLKPTETSYEQYF. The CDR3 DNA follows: TGTGCCAGCTCACGAACCCTAAAACCGACGGAGACCTCCTACGAGCAGTACTTC. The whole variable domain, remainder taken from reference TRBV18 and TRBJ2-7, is NAGVMQNPRHLVRRRGQEARLRCSPMKGHSHVYWYRQLPEEGLKFMVYLQKENIIDESGMPKERFSAEFPKEGPSILRIQQVVRGDSAAYFCASSRTLKPTETSYEQYFGPGTRLTVT.

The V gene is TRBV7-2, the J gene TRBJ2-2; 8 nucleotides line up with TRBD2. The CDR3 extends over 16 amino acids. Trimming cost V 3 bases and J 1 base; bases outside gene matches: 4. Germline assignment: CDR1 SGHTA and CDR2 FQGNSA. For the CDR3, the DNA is TGTGCCAGCAGCTTCTCCGGGACTAGGAACACCGGGGAGCTGTTTTTT. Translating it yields CASSFSGTRNTGELFF.

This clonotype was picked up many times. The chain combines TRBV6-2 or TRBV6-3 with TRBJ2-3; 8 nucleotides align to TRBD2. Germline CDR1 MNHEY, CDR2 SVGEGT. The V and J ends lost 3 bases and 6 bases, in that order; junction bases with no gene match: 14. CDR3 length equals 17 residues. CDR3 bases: TGTGCCAGCAGTTATCCCTCGGGAGGGCCCCACTCGGATACGCAGTATTTT. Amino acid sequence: CASSYPSGGPHSDTQYF.

Here the CDR3 DNA reads TGTGCCAGCAGCCCCATCTTTTTGGGGGTCGGCACAGATACGCAGTATTTT. Its translation is CASSPIFLGVGTDTQYF. The chain has TRBV7-2 and TRBJ2-3; D may correspond to TRBD1 or TRBD2 (5 bases each). This CDR3 region has 17 residues. Germline V gene data show CDR1 as SGHTA and CDR2 as FQGNSA. Trimming took off 5 bases at V and 1 base at J, with 19 bases between the two ends.

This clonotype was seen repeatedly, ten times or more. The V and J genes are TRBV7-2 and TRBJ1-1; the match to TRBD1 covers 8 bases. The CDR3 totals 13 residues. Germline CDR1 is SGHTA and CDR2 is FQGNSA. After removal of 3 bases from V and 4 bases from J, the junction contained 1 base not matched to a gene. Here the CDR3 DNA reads TGTGCCAGCAGCTTCCAGGGGGCCACTGAAGCTTTCTTT. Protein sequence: CASSFQGATEAFF.

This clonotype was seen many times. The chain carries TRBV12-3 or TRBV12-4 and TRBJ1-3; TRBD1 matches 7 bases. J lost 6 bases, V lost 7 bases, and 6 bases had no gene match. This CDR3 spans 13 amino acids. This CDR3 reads CASTRDSQNTIYF. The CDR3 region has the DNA TGTGCCAGCACCCGGGACAGCCAAAACACCATATATTTT.

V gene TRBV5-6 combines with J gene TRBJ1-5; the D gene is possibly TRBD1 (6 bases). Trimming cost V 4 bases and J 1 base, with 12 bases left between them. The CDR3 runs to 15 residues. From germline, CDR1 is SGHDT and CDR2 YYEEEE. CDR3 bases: TGTGCCAGCAGCCCCCGAGGGGGGAGCAATCAGCCCCAGCATTTT. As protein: CASSPRGGSNQPQHF.

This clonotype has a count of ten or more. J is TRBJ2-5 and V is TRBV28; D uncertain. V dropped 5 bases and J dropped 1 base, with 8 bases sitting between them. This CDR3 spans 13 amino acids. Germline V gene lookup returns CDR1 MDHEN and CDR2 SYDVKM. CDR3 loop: CASSPRLQETQYF. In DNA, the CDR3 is TGTGCCAGCAGTCCAAGACTCCAAGAGACCCAGTACTTC. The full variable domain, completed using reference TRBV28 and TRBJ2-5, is DVKVTQSSRYLVKRTGEKVFLECVQDMDHENMFWYRQDPGLGLRLIYFSYDVKMKEKGDIPEGYSVSREKKERFSLILESASTNQTSMYLCASSPRLQETQYFGPGTRLLVL.

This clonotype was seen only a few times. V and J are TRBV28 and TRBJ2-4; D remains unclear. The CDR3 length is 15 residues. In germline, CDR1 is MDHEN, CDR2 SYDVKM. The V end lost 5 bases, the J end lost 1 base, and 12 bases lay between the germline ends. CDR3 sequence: CASSPSVGAKNIQYF. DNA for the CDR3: TGTGCCAGCAGTCCCAGTGTGGGGGCCAAAAACATTCAGTACTTC.

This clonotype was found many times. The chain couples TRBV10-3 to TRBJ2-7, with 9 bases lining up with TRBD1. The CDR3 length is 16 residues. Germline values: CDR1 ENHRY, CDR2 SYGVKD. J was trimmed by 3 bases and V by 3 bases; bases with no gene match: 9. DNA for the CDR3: TGTGCCATCAGTGACCCACCAGGGGACAGGGTCTACGAGCAGTACTTC. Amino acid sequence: CAISDPPGDRVYEQYF.

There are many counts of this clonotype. CDR3 residues: CASSLGLTETQYF. CDR3 nucleotide sequence: TGTGCCAGCAGCTTGGGACTAACAGAGACCCAGTACTTC. The chain uses TRBV7-7 and TRBJ2-5; TRBD2 aligns across 7 bases. CDR1 and CDR2 from the germline V gene are SSHAT and FNYEAQ (reference sequence). Trimming at V came to 3 bases and at J to 4 bases, leaving 2 bases not matched to a gene. The CDR3 runs to 13 residues. The whole variable domain, filled in from reference TRBV7-7 and TRBJ2-5, reads GAGVSQSPRYKVTKRGQDVTLRCDPISSHATLYWYQQALGQGPEFLTYFNYEAQPDKSGLPSDRFSAERPEGSISTLTIQRTEQRDSAMYRCASSLGLTETQYFGPGTRLLVL.

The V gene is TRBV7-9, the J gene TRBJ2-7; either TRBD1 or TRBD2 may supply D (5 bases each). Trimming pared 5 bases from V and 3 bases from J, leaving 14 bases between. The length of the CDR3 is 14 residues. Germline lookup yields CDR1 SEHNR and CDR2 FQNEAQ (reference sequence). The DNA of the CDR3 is TGTGCCAGCAGCCAGCCCGGGACGGACTACGAGCAGTACTTC. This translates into CASSQPGTDYEQYF. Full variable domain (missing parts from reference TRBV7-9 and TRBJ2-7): DTGVSQNPRHKITKRGQNVTFRCDPISEHNRLYWYRQTLGQGPEFLTYFQNEAQLEKSRLLSDRFSAERPKGSFSTLEIQRTEQGDSAMYLCASSQPGTDYEQYFGPGTRLTVT.

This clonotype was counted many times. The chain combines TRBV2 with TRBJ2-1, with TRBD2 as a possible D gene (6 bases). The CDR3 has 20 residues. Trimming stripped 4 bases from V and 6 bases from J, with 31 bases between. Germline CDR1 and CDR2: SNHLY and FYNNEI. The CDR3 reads CASSGGPGDDSPVSRNEQFF. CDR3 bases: TGTGCCAGCAGTGGGGGACCGGGGGACGACAGCCCAGTCAGTCGCAATGAGCAGTTCTTC.

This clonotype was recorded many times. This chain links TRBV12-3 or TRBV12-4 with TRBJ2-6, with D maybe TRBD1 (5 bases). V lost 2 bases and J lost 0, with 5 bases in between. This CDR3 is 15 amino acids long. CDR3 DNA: TGTGCCAGCAGTTTAAGGGGCTCTGGGGCCAACGTCCTGACTTTC. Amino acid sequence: CASSLRGSGANVLTF.

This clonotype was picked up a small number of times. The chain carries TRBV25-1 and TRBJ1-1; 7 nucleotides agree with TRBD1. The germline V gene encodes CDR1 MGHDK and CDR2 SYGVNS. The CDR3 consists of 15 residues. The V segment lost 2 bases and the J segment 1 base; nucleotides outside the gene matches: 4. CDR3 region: CASSETGTENTEAFF. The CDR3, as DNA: TGTGCCAGCAGTGAAACCGGGACAGAGAACACTGAAGCTTTCTTT.

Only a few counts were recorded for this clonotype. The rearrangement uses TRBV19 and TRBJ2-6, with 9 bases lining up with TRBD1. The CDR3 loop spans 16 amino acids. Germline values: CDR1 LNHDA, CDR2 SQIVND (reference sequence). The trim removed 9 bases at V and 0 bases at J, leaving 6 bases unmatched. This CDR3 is CASARDRVSGANVLTF. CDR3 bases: TGTGCCAGCGCCCGGGACAGGGTCTCTGGGGCCAACGTCCTGACTTTC.

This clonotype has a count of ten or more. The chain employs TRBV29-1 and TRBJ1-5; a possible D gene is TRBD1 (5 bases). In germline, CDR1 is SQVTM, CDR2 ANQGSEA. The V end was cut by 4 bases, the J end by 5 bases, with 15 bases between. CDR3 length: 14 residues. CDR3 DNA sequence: TGCAGCGTTGGGGTCCAGGGTAAAGATCAGCCCCAGCATTTT. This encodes CSVGVQGKDQPQHF.

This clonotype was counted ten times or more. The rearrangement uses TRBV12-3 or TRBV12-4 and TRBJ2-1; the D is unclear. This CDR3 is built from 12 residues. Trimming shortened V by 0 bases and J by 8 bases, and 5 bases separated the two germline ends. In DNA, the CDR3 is TGTGCCAGCAGTTTAGCGGTCTATGAGCAGTTCTTC. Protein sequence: CASSLAVYEQFF.

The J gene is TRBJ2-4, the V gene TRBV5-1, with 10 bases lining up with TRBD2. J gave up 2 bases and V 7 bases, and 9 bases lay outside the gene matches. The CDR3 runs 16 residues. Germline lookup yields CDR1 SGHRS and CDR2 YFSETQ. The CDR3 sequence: CASSKREGASKNIQYF. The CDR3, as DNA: TGCGCCAGCTCGAAGCGGGAGGGGGCCTCCAAAAACATTCAGTACTTC. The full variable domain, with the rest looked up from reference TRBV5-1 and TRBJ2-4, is KAGVTQTPRYLIKTRGQQVTLSCSPISGHRSVSWYQQTPGQGLQFLFEYFSETQRNKGNFPGRFSGRQFSNSRSEMNVSTLELGDSALYLCASSKREGASKNIQYFGAGTRLSVL.

The CDR3 DNA is TGTGCCAGCAGCTCTCCGCTCGCTAGCGGGGGGACCGCCGGCTCCTACAATGAGCAGTTCTTC. Encoded protein: CASSSPLASGGTAGSYNEQFF. The chain couples TRBV11-1 to TRBJ2-1; 11 bases fit TRBD2. The CDR3 sequence is 21 residues long. The germline V gene encodes CDR1 SGHAT and CDR2 FQDESV (reference sequence). Trimming removed 4 bases from V and 0 bases from J; junction bases left unmatched: 17.

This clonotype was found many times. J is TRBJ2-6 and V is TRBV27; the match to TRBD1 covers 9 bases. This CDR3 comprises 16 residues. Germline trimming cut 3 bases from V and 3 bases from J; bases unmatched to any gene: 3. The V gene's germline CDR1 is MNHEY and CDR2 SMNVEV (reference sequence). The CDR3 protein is CASSFRTGVGANVLTF. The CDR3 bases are TGTGCCAGCAGTTTTAGGACAGGGGTTGGGGCCAACGTCCTGACTTTC. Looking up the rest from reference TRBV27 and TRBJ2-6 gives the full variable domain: EAQVTQNPRYLITVTGKKLTVTCSQNMNHEYMSWYRQDPGLGLRQIYYSMNVEVTDKGDVPEGYKVSRKEKRNFPLILESPSPNQTSLYFCASSFRTGVGANVLTFGAGSRLTVL.

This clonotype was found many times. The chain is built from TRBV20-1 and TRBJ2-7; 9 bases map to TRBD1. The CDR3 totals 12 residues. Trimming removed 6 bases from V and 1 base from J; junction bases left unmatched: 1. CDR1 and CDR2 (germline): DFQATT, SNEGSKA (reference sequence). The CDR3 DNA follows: TGCAGTGCCGACAGGGGGTCCTACGAGCAGTACTTC. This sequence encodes CSADRGSYEQYF.

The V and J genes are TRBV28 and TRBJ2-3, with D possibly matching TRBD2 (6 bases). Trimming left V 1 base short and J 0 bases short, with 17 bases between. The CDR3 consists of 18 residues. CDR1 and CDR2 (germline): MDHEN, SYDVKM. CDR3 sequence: CASSLYGLGRDSTDTQYF. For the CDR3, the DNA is TGTGCCAGCAGTTTATACGGCTTAGGGCGGGATAGCACAGATACGCAGTATTTT.

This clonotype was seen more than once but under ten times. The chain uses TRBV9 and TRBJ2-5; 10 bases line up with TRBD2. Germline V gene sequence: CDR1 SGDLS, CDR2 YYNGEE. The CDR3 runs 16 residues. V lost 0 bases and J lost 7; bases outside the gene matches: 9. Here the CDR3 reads CASSVASGGATGTQYF. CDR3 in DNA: TGTGCCAGCAGCGTAGCCAGCGGGGGGGCGACGGGGACCCAGTACTTC.

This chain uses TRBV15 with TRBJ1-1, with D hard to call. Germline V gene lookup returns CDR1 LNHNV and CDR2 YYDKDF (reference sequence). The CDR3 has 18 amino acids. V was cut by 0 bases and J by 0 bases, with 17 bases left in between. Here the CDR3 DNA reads TGTGCCACCAGCAGAGACTCGGTTTATAGGGAGATGAACACTGAAGCTTTCTTT. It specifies CATSRDSVYREMNTEAFF.

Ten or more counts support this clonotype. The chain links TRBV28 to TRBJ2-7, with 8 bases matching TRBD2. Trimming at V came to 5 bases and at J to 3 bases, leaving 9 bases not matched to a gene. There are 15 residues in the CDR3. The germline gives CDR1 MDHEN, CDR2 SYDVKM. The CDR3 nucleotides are TGTGCCAGCAGTATCCCTAGCGGGTCTCACTACGAGCAGTACTTC. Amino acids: CASSIPSGSHYEQYF.

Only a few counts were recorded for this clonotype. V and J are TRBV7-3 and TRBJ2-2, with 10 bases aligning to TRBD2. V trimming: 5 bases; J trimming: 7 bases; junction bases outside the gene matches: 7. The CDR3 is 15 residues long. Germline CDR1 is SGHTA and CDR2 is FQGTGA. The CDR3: CASSPSGGLGGELFF. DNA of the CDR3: TGTGCCAGCAGCCCTAGCGGGGGCCTTGGCGGGGAGCTGTTTTTT. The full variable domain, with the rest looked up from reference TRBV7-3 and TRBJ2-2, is GAGVSQTPSNKVTEKGKYVELRCDPISGHTALYWYRQSLGQGPEFLIYFQGTGAADDSGLPNDRFFAVRPEGSVSTLKIQRTERGDSAVYLCASSPSGGLGGELFFGEGSRLTVL.

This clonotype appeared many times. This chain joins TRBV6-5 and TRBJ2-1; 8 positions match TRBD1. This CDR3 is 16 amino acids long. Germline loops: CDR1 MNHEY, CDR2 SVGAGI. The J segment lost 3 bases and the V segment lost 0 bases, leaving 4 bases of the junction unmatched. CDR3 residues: CASSYSDRGHYNEQFF. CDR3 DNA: TGTGCCAGCAGTTACTCTGACAGGGGCCACTACAATGAGCAGTTCTTC.

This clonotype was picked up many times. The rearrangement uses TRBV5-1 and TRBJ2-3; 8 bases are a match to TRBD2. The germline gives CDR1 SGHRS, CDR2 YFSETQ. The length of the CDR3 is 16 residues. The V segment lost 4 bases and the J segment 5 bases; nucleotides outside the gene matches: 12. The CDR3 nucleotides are TGCGCCAGCAGCAGCGGGACCCCGGGAGGGAGAGATACGCAGTATTTT. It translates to CASSSGTPGGRDTQYF.